Presented here are 31 T cell receptor beta chains from one specimen sequenced in a study of cytomegalovirus exposure and HLA in healthy donors. The PCR made use of 60 Vbeta and 13 Jbeta primers. The assay was immunoSEQ multiplex PCR, and TCRdb's table has in-frame clones only and misses some. The table records under 300,000 clones, approximately 80% of them present only once. Specimen: PBMCs. The receptor source for this set is a woman aged 60 to 75 in good health and CMV-seropositive.

This chain's CDR3 is CASSAAGGTEAFF. CDR3 bases: TGTGCCAGCAGTGCGGCGGGAGGCACTGAAGCTTTCTTT. The genes are TRBV2 and TRBJ1-1; no reliable D call. With 4 bases removed from V and 4 bases from J, the gap between germline ends came to 10 bases. Germline V gene lookup returns CDR1 SNHLY and CDR2 FYNNEI. The CDR3 has 13 amino acids. The whole variable domain, remainder taken from reference TRBV2 and TRBJ1-1, is EPEVTQTPSHQVTQMGQEVILRCVPISNHLYFYWYRQILGQKVEFLVSFYNNEISEKSEIFDDQFSVERPDGSNFTLKIRSTKLEDSAMYFCASSAAGGTEAFFGQGTRLTVV.

V usage is TRBV27 and J usage is TRBJ2-7, with 9 bases matching TRBD1. CDR1 MNHEY and CDR2 SMNVEV come from the germline V gene (reference sequence). The V segment lost 5 bases and the J segment 6 bases; nucleotides outside the gene matches: 14. CDR3 size: 16 residues. The CDR3 sequence is CASSPARDRVRSEQYF. CDR3 DNA: TGTGCCAGCAGTCCCGCCCGGGACAGGGTTCGCAGCGAGCAGTACTTC.

V is TRBV18 and J is TRBJ1-2, with unresolved D. V was clipped by 3 bases and J by 8 bases, with 10 bases between them. The CDR3 totals 12 residues. Germline CDR1 reads KGHSH; CDR2 reads LQKENI. DNA for the CDR3: TGTGCCAGCTCACCTGGCGGGGAGGGCTACACCTTC. This sequence encodes CASSPGGEGYTF.

V and J are TRBV5-1 and TRBJ1-1; 8 bases agree with TRBD1. With V trimmed by 7 bases and J by 0 bases, 11 bases remained unmatched. CDR3 size: 16 residues. Per germline, CDR1 SGHRS and CDR2 YFSETQ. This CDR3 is CASRTGRYTMNTEAFF. The DNA for the CDR3 is TGCGCCAGCCGGACAGGGCGATATACCATGAACACTGAAGCTTTCTTT.

This chain links TRBV19 with TRBJ2-1; the D gene is possibly TRBD2 (6 bases). V lost 5 bases to trimming and J lost 5 bases, with 10 bases between them. CDR1 is LNHDA, CDR2 SQIVND, per germline (reference sequence). The length of the CDR3 is 13 residues. CDR3 nucleotide sequence: TGTGCCAGTAGTGCGGGACGGAACAATGAGCAGTTCTTC. This sequence encodes CASSAGRNNEQFF.

V gene TRBV5-1 combines with J gene TRBJ1-4, with TRBD1 as a possible D gene (5 bases). In germline, CDR1 is SGHRS, CDR2 YFSETQ. V was shortened by 0 bases and J by 8 bases, with 8 bases between the two germline ends. There are 13 residues in the CDR3. The CDR3: CASSLGQSEKLFF. The CDR3 nucleotides read TGCGCCAGCAGCTTGGGACAGAGCGAAAAACTGTTTTTT.

This rearrangement joins TRBV28 to TRBJ1-2; 9 bases map to TRBD1. V lost 7 bases and J lost 7; bases outside the gene matches: 13. CDR1 is MDHEN and CDR2 is SYDVKM in the germline V gene. CDR3 size: 15 residues. CDR3 sequence reads: CASIISFRTGVGYTF. DNA of the CDR3: TGTGCCAGCATTATATCCTTTAGGACAGGGGTTGGCTACACCTTC.

This clone was recorded only once. This chain joins TRBV10-1 and TRBJ2-1; 10 nucleotides agree with TRBD2. Germline V gene data show CDR1 as WNHNN and CDR2 as SYGVQD (reference sequence). Trimming cost V 0 bases and J 9 bases; bases outside gene matches: 5. The length of the CDR3 is 15 residues. This CDR3 reads CASSESGAGGREQFF. The CDR3, as DNA: TGCGCCAGCAGTGAGTCGGGAGCGGGAGGGCGTGAGCAGTTCTTC.

This chain links TRBV5-4 with TRBJ1-2; D is ambiguous. The CDR3 spans 14 residues. Germline V gives CDR1 SGHNT, CDR2 YYREEE (reference sequence). Between the trimmed V and J ends, which lost 0 bases and 4 bases, there was a span of 10 bases. The CDR3 is CASSLVGVGYGYTF. The CDR3 DNA is TGTGCCAGCAGCTTGGTGGGAGTCGGCTATGGCTACACCTTC.

The chain employs TRBV6-5 and TRBJ1-3; no reliable D call. Germline V gene data show CDR1 as MNHEY and CDR2 as SVGAGI. The CDR3 consists of 15 residues. Trimming cost V 2 bases and J 0 bases, with 8 bases left between them. CDR3 residues: CASSYSLSSGNTIYF. CDR3 nucleotide sequence: TGTGCCAGCAGTTACAGTTTGAGCTCTGGAAACACCATATATTTT.

The V call is TRBV7-9, the J call TRBJ1-2, with D perhaps matching TRBD1 (5 bases). This CDR3 comprises 13 residues. Trimming removed 5 bases from V and 6 bases from J, with 13 bases in between. Germline values: CDR1 SEHNR, CDR2 FQNEAQ (reference sequence). The chain's CDR3 is CASSPWQGDGYTF. The CDR3 nucleotides are TGTGCCAGCAGCCCCTGGCAGGGTGATGGCTACACCTTC.

This clone appeared once. The chain links TRBV10-3 to TRBJ2-7; the match to TRBD2 covers 12 bases. CDR3 length equals 16 residues. Trimming removed 4 bases from V and 7 bases from J; junction bases left unmatched: 11. Germline CDR1 is ENHRY and CDR2 is SYGVKD. The CDR3 DNA reads TGTGCCATCAGTGGCTCTAGCGGGAGGGTCTTAGAAGAGCAGTACTTC. Its protein product is CAISGSSGRVLEEQYF.

The V and J genes are TRBV29-1 and TRBJ2-2, with TRBD1 identical over 8 bases. V shed 7 bases and J 4 bases; nucleotides not matched to a gene: 5. Per germline, CDR1 SQVTM and CDR2 ANQGSEA. The CDR3 runs 13 residues. CDR3 bases: TGCAGCGCCCAAGGGACAGGCACCGGGGAGCTGTTTTTT. Its translation is CSAQGTGTGELFF.

J is TRBJ2-3 and V is TRBV5-4, with 7 bases aligning to TRBD1. The V segment lost 4 bases and the J segment 4 bases; nucleotides outside the gene matches: 6. The CDR3 is 14 residues long. Looked up from germline, CDR1 is SGHNT and CDR2 is YYREEE (reference sequence). CDR3 loop: CASSPRGIADTQYF. Written as DNA, the CDR3 is TGTGCCAGCAGCCCCAGGGGGATCGCAGATACGCAGTATTTT.

The CDR3 reads CASSLDRAVLHQPQHF. The CDR3 region has the DNA TGCGCCAGCAGCCTCGACAGGGCCGTACTTCATCAGCCCCAGCATTTT. The chain has TRBV10-2 and TRBJ1-5, with 7 bases matching TRBD1. This CDR3 contains 16 residues. Germline values: CDR1 WSHSY, CDR2 SAAADI. The J segment lost 5 bases and the V segment lost 6 bases, leaving 13 bases of the junction unmatched.

This clone came up a few times. J is TRBJ1-5 and V is TRBV27; tentatively, D is TRBD1 (5 bases). The germline V gene encodes CDR1 MNHEY and CDR2 SMNVEV (reference sequence). The CDR3 spans 13 residues. Between the trimmed V and J ends, which lost 2 bases and 7 bases, there was a span of 9 bases. The CDR3 DNA reads TGTGCCAGCAGTTTAGGGGCACCGCAGCCCCAGCATTTT. It specifies CASSLGAPQPQHF.

This clone came up once. The rearrangement uses TRBV27 and TRBJ2-5; D gene uncertain. The germline V and J ends were trimmed by 2 bases and 3 bases, with 7 bases remaining between them. The germline V gene encodes CDR1 MNHEY and CDR2 SMNVEV (reference sequence). The CDR3 extends over 13 amino acids. CDR3 DNA: TGTGCCAGCAGTTTAGCGGAAAAAGAGACCCAGTACTTC. Amino acid sequence: CASSLAEKETQYF.

The chain couples TRBV19 to TRBJ1-5; 10 nucleotides line up with TRBD1. The V and J ends lost 7 bases and 2 bases, in that order; junction bases with no gene match: 11. The CDR3 consists of 17 residues. Germline CDR1 is LNHDA and CDR2 is SQIVND (reference sequence). The CDR3 DNA reads as TGTGCCAGTACGGACAGGGGGGCCCTGTTCGGCAATCAGCCCCAGCATTTT. Translation: CASTDRGALFGNQPQHF.

This clone has only a few counts. The chain couples TRBV28 to TRBJ2-2; the match to TRBD1 covers 12 bases. This CDR3 comprises 16 residues. Trimming removed 5 bases from V and 7 bases from J; junction bases left unmatched: 8. Germline V gene sequence: CDR1 MDHEN, CDR2 SYDVKM. The CDR3 here is CASSPPGQGANGELFF. The CDR3 DNA sequence: TGTGCCAGCAGTCCCCCGGGACAGGGGGCGAACGGGGAGCTGTTTTTT.

The chain employs TRBV5-1 and TRBJ2-1, with 9 bases lining up with TRBD2. Per germline, CDR1 SGHRS and CDR2 YFSETQ. The CDR3 spans 15 residues. J lost 2 bases, V lost 4 bases, and 4 bases had no gene match. The chain's CDR3 is CASSLRLAAYNEQFF. The CDR3 DNA reads as TGCGCCAGCAGCCTCCGACTAGCGGCCTACAATGAGCAGTTCTTC.

This chain uses TRBV11-2 with TRBJ1-2; 7 positions agree with TRBD1. Trimming removed 5 bases from V and 4 bases from J; junction bases left unmatched: 4. Per the germline V gene, CDR1 is SGHAT and CDR2 is FQNNGV. The CDR3 is 13 residues long. CDR3 sequence: CASSRTGRYGYTF. As DNA, the CDR3 is TGTGCCAGCAGCCGGACAGGCCGCTATGGCTACACCTTC.

The V gene is TRBV4-1, the J gene TRBJ2-1; D uncertain. V was pared by 4 bases and J by 14 bases, with 9 bases between. This CDR3 spans 10 amino acids. CDR1 and CDR2 from the germline V gene are MGHRA and YSYEKL. CDR3 DNA sequence: TGCGCCAGCAGCCGAAGCTCGAAGTTCTTC. Translating it yields CASSRSSKFF.

CDR3 region: CASRAEEGTYF. CDR3 bases: TGTGCCAGCAGAGCAGAGGAGGGTACGTACTTC. This chain uses TRBV11-2 with TRBJ2-7; perhaps TRBD2 as D (6 bases). Trimming stripped 6 bases from V and 12 bases from J, with 15 bases between. The germline V gene encodes CDR1 SGHAT and CDR2 FQNNGV. The CDR3 is 11 residues long.

The V gene is TRBV5-6, the J gene TRBJ2-3, with 13 positions matching TRBD2. Trimming removed 3 bases from V and 0 bases from J; junction bases left unmatched: 7. CDR3 length: 18 residues. Per the germline V gene, CDR1 is SGHDT and CDR2 is YYEEEE. The CDR3 nucleotides are TGTGCCAGCAGCTATGGGACTAGCGGGATGTGGAGCACAGATACGCAGTATTTT. This sequence encodes CASSYGTSGMWSTDTQYF.

This clone has more than one count but fewer than ten. The chain joins TRBV5-1 to TRBJ2-1, with 8 bases matching TRBD1. The CDR3 is made up of 15 amino acids. CDR1 and CDR2 (germline): SGHRS, YFSETQ. Unmatched junction bases numbered 0, after V lost 0 bases and J lost 1 base. CDR3 in amino acids: CASSLGTGSYNEQFF. CDR3 DNA sequence: TGCGCCAGCAGCTTGGGGACAGGGTCCTACAATGAGCAGTTCTTC. Filled out from reference TRBV5-1 and TRBJ2-1, the complete variable domain reads KAGVTQTPRYLIKTRGQQVTLSCSPISGHRSVSWYQQTPGQGLQFLFEYFSETQRNKGNFPGRFSGRQFSNSRSEMNVSTLELGDSALYLCASSLGTGSYNEQFFGPGTRLTVL.

V and J are TRBV18 and TRBJ2-3; 10 positions match TRBD2. J was trimmed by 5 bases and V by 3 bases; bases with no gene match: 17. Germline CDR1 reads KGHSH; CDR2 reads LQKENI. This CDR3 is 19 amino acids long. The CDR3, as DNA: TGTGCCAGCTCACCTCACCGACCCGGGAGCGGGAGGGCCTTAGATACGCAGTATTTT. It translates to CASSPHRPGSGRALDTQYF.

The chain combines TRBV15 with TRBJ1-4; a weak D match, TRBD1 (5 bases). The V end was cut by 0 bases, the J end by 8 bases, with 13 bases between. This CDR3 is 15 amino acids long. The germline CDR1 and CDR2 sequences are LNHNV and YYDKDF (reference sequence). The CDR3 coding sequence is TGTGCCACCAGCAGAGAGCGGGTGCGGGGCGAAAAACTGTTTTTT. Its translation: CATSRERVRGEKLFF.

The genes are TRBV5-5 and TRBJ1-4; 8 bases are a match to TRBD1. The germline V gene has CDR1 SGHKS and CDR2 YYEKEE (reference sequence). V dropped 2 bases and J dropped 8; count of bases not matched to a gene: 8. This CDR3 has 15 residues. The CDR3 spells CASSFSGGVSEKLFF. The CDR3 DNA sequence: TGTGCCAGCAGCTTTTCAGGGGGCGTAAGCGAAAAACTGTTTTTT.

The chain joins TRBV7-9 to TRBJ2-5, with 7 bases identical to TRBD1. Unmatched junction bases numbered 8, after V lost 5 bases and J lost 2 bases. CDR1 and CDR2 from the germline V gene are SEHNR and FQNEAQ (reference sequence). The CDR3 is 15 residues long. The CDR3 DNA follows: TGTGCCAGCAGCCAACGGGACAGTTTACAAGAGACCCAGTACTTC. It translates to CASSQRDSLQETQYF. Full variable domain (missing parts from reference TRBV7-9 and TRBJ2-5): DTGVSQNPRHKITKRGQNVTFRCDPISEHNRLYWYRQTLGQGPEFLTYFQNEAQLEKSRLLSDRFSAERPKGSFSTLEIQRTEQGDSAMYLCASSQRDSLQETQYFGPGTRLLVL.

The chain couples TRBV7-9 to TRBJ1-2; TRBD1 is a possible D gene (6 bases). The V gene's germline CDR1 is SEHNR and CDR2 FQNEAQ (reference sequence). This CDR3 has 14 residues. V lost 5 bases to trimming and J lost 6 bases, with 16 bases between them. The CDR3 reads CASSHEGGVDGYTF. CDR3 sequence (DNA): TGTGCCAGCAGCCACGAGGGGGGGGTGGATGGCTACACCTTC. The full variable domain, completed using reference TRBV7-9 and TRBJ1-2, is DTGVSQNPRHKITKRGQNVTFRCDPISEHNRLYWYRQTLGQGPEFLTYFQNEAQLEKSRLLSDRFSAERPKGSFSTLEIQRTEQGDSAMYLCASSHEGGVDGYTFGSGTRLTVV.

The chain recombines TRBV5-1 with TRBJ2-1; the match to TRBD1 covers 7 bases. J gave up 6 bases and V 2 bases, and 8 bases lay outside the gene matches. Germline CDR1 is SGHRS and CDR2 is YFSETQ. CDR3 size: 15 residues. CDR3: CASSLKEDRVNEQFF. The CDR3 DNA is TGCGCCAGCAGCTTAAAAGAAGACAGGGTCAATGAGCAGTTCTTC.